The present TCR beta chain was sequenced within a study of neurological immune-mediated disorders. Findings of the study overall: The highest TCR clonal expansion occurred in HTLV-1-associated myelopathy; multiple sclerosis fell below healthy controls.

Synthesis of cDNA was carried out by template-switch 5'RACE. The reaction used 10-nucleotide random UMIs. TCRdb reprocessed the 5' RACE reads with MiXCR, giving one entry per CDR3 protein. Of roughly 80,000 distinct CDR3 sequences in the sample, around 9.9% were seen once. A word on this clonotype: Its matching antigen is unknown.

The CDR3 consists of 12 residues. The germline V gene encodes CDR1 DFQATT and CDR2 SNEGSKA (reference sequence). The germline V and J ends were trimmed by 6 bases and 9 bases, with 15 bases remaining between them. The chain carries TRBV20-1 and TRBJ2-1; D might be TRBD2 (5 bases). The receptor was isolated from a man aged 45-65 years in good health. Input material: PBMCs. As DNA, the CDR3 is TGCAGTGCGACCCGGGATCGCCGTGAGCAGTTCTTC. Protein product: CSATRDRREQFF.